This T cell receptor beta chain comes out of a study of post-analysis software for immune sequencing data. Study at large: In terms of disease course, relapsing-remitting, secondary progressive and progressive-relapsing multiple sclerosis were included. Study-level results: TRBV segments more frequent in patients than in controls numbered a few and included TRBV5-6, TRBV5-1 and TRBV20-1. The F measure placed samples prepared in the same batch into strongly shared clusters. Patients with multiple sclerosis recorded significantly lower normalized Chao1 diversity than controls, the study found.

Unique molecular identifiers had been added to the TCR beta cDNA libraries. Each sample of about 0.9 to 11 million input T cells yielded roughly 500,000 cDNA molecules, so each molecule approximated one T cell. TCRdb re-called the PCR reads with MiXCR, one entry per CDR3 protein. The sample carries hundreds of thousands of distinct CDR3 sequences, roughly 50% recorded once. The CDR3 length is 17 residues. CDR1 LGHDT and CDR2 YNNKEL come from the germline V gene (reference sequence). Trimming at V came to 0 bases and at J to 4 bases, leaving 8 bases not matched to a gene. As to this clonotype: Its antigen is unidentified.

The V gene is TRBV3-1, the J gene TRBJ2-5, with 10 nucleotides matching TRBD2. The sequence was collected from a girl aged 10-17 years with multiple sclerosis. The source material was blood. The CDR3: CASSQDPRASGGETQYF. DNA for the CDR3: TGTGCCAGCAGCCAAGATCCGAGGGCTAGCGGGGGAGAGACCCAGTACTTC.